These 23 T cell receptor beta chains share one sample of origin, sequenced in a study of T cell changes during pregnancy in multiple sclerosis. Libraries were prepared by immunoSEQ multiplex PCR; TCRdb keeps only in-frame clonotypes and omits some of them. The sample has 35,000 to 45,000 clones; roughly 90% are singletons. The material sequenced was CD8+ T cells from peripheral blood mononuclear cells, taken before pregnancy. All receptors derive from a female donor with multiple sclerosis, enrolled in a pregnancy study.

This sequence joins TRBV27 and TRBJ2-7; D remains ambiguous. The V gene lost 3 bases and the J gene lost 5 bases, with 11 bases spanning the gap. Looked up from germline, CDR1 is MNHEY and CDR2 is SMNVEV (reference sequence). This CDR3 has 13 amino acids. The chain's CDR3 is CASSFNTADEQYF. For the CDR3, the DNA is TGTGCCAGCAGTTTTAACACGGCGGACGAGCAGTACTTC.

This chain connects TRBV9 to TRBJ2-1; TRBD2 matches at 7 bases. V was clipped by 3 bases and J by 10 bases; unmatched bases: 7. The CDR3 is made up of 13 amino acids. The germline gives CDR1 SGDLS, CDR2 YYNGEE. The CDR3 spells CASSGRTSWEQFF. The CDR3 coding sequence is TGTGCCAGCAGCGGACGGACTAGTTGGGAGCAGTTCTTC.

The J gene is TRBJ2-1, the V gene TRBV7-6; 9 bases map to TRBD2. The CDR3 spans 15 residues. The V and J ends lost 0 bases and 9 bases, in that order; junction bases with no gene match: 6. Germline V CDR1 and CDR2: SGHVS, FNYEAQ. The CDR3 DNA sequence: TGTGCCAGCAGCTTAGCCCCCGGGACTAGCAGTGAGCAGTTCTTC. Translation gives CASSLAPGTSSEQFF. Complete variable domain (other parts from reference TRBV7-6 and TRBJ2-1): GAGVSQSPRYKVTKRGQDVALRCDPISGHVSLYWYRQALGQGPEFLTYFNYEAQQDKSGLPNDRFSAERPEGSISTLTIQRTEQRDSAMYRCASSLAPGTSSEQFFGPGTRLTVL.

CDR3 bases: TGTGCCAGCAGCCAAAACCACCAGTGGGCCTTGACCATATATTTT. Translation gives CASSQNHQWALTIYF. This chain links TRBV4-2 with TRBJ1-3; no clear D. V was shortened by 2 bases and J by 10 bases, with 18 bases between the two germline ends. The CDR3 spans 15 residues. Germline values: CDR1 LGHNA, CDR2 YNFKEQ.

The J gene is TRBJ2-1, the V gene TRBV11-2; 10 positions agree with TRBD2. CDR1 SGHAT and CDR2 FQNNGV come from the germline V gene. The V gene end was trimmed by 4 bases and the J gene end by 7 bases; junction bases not matched to a gene: 10. This CDR3 has 16 amino acids. CDR3 nucleotides: TGTGCCAGCAGCTCCTCCGAAGGACTAGCGGCGAATGAGCAGTTCTTC. The encoded protein is CASSSSEGLAANEQFF.

This clone was detected only a few times. This chain's CDR3 is CASSSLSGGPLSYEQYF. In nucleotides, the CDR3 is TGTGCCAGCAGTTCCCTTTCAGGGGGCCCTCTCTCCTACGAGCAGTACTTC. The chain has TRBV28 and TRBJ2-7; 8 positions agree with TRBD1. Germline V gene data show CDR1 as MDHEN and CDR2 as SYDVKM. The trim removed 4 bases at V and 0 bases at J, leaving 11 bases unmatched. The CDR3 is 17 residues long.

This chain joins TRBV9 and TRBJ2-1, with 10 bases that match TRBD2. The CDR3 contains 17 residues. Losses at the gene ends were 3 bases for V and 5 bases for J; bases not matched to a gene: 11. Germline CDR1 and CDR2: SGDLS and YYNGEE. Here the CDR3 DNA reads TGTGCCAGCAGCGCTAGAACAGCGGGAGGGTGGGACAATGAGCAGTTCTTC. Its translation is CASSARTAGGWDNEQFF.

Here the CDR3 DNA reads TGTGCCAGCAGCGGATACAGGGGGACCTCCTACAATGAGCAGTTCTTC. Translating it yields CASSGYRGTSYNEQFF. V and J are TRBV7-9 and TRBJ2-1, with 8 bases identical to TRBD1. Germline assignment: CDR1 SEHNR and CDR2 FQNEAQ (reference sequence). J gave up 0 bases and V 5 bases, and 6 bases lay outside the gene matches. The CDR3 length is 16 residues.

This chain connects TRBV15 to TRBJ2-1; 7 bases map to TRBD2. CDR3 size: 15 residues. In germline, CDR1 is LNHNV, CDR2 YYDKDF (reference sequence). The junction had 5 bases not matched to a gene; V was cut back by 0 bases and J by 6 bases. The CDR3 bases are TGTGCCACCAGCAGAGATCCTAGCGGAGTCAATGAGCAGTTCTTC. Protein sequence: CATSRDPSGVNEQFF. Combining the CDR3 with reference TRBV15 and TRBJ2-1 gives the whole variable domain DAMVIQNPRYQVTQFGKPVTLSCSQTLNHNVMYWYQQKSSQAPKLLFHYYDKDFNNEADTPDNFQSRRPNTSFCFLDIRSPGLGDTAMYLCATSRDPSGVNEQFFGPGTRLTVL.

This sequence joins TRBV13 and TRBJ2-3, with 9 nucleotides matching TRBD1. Looked up from germline, CDR1 is PRHDT and CDR2 is FYEKMQ (reference sequence). The CDR3 spans 16 residues. The J segment lost 2 bases and the V segment lost 4 bases, leaving 7 bases of the junction unmatched. The CDR3 loop is CASSSTDRGTTDTQYF. The CDR3 bases are TGTGCCAGCAGCTCAACCGACAGGGGGACCACAGATACGCAGTATTTT.

V and J are TRBV28 and TRBJ2-1, with D tentatively TRBD2 (5 bases). CDR3 length: 13 residues. V lost 3 bases and J lost 5, with 8 bases in between. Germline CDR1 reads MDHEN; CDR2 reads SYDVKM. CDR3: CASSFAGDNEQFF. CDR3 bases: TGTGCCAGCAGTTTTGCCGGGGACAATGAGCAGTTCTTC.

The chain recombines TRBV29-1 with TRBJ2-1; D not resolved. Germline CDR1 SQVTM, CDR2 ANQGSEA. The length of the CDR3 is 10 residues. Trimming shortened V by 0 bases and J by 10 bases, and 4 bases separated the two germline ends. CDR3 nucleotide sequence: TGCAGCGTTGAAGATGGCGAGCAGTTCTTC. It encodes CSVEDGEQFF.

The chain links TRBV5-1 to TRBJ2-7; 8 bases are a match to TRBD2. This CDR3 region has 14 residues. CDR1 is SGHRS and CDR2 is YFSETQ in the germline V gene. V shed 0 bases, J shed 7 bases, and the junction held 6 bases outside the gene matches. This CDR3 is CASSLGAGEEEQYF. CDR3 sequence (DNA): TGCGCCAGCAGCTTGGGAGCGGGAGAAGAAGAGCAGTACTTC.

The V gene is TRBV15, the J gene TRBJ2-2; TRBD2 aligns across 8 bases. V dropped 1 base and J dropped 6; count of bases not matched to a gene: 1. The CDR3 runs to 14 residues. The germline V gene has CDR1 LNHNV and CDR2 YYDKDF (reference sequence). In DNA, the CDR3 is TGTGCCACCAGCAGAGCGGGAGGGTCCGGGGAGCTGTTTTTT. Protein product: CATSRAGGSGELFF.

The CDR3 loop is CASLGGSNTEAFF. The CDR3 DNA follows: TGTGCCAGTCTCGGGGGGTCGAACACTGAAGCTTTCTTT. The chain is built from TRBV28 and TRBJ1-1, with a possible D match to TRBD1 (5 bases). This CDR3 spans 13 amino acids. V dropped 9 bases and J dropped 1 base, with 12 bases sitting between them. Germline V gene data show CDR1 as MDHEN and CDR2 as SYDVKM.

This sequence joins TRBV13 and TRBJ2-1; 7 positions agree with TRBD1. This CDR3 region has 16 residues. After removal of 5 bases from V and 5 bases from J, the junction contained 12 bases not matched to a gene. Germline V gene sequence: CDR1 PRHDT, CDR2 FYEKMQ (reference sequence). In DNA form, the CDR3 reads TGTGCCAGCAGCCCTGCCCTGGGACAGTCGGACAATGAGCAGTTCTTC. It is translated as CASSPALGQSDNEQFF.

The genes are TRBV28 and TRBJ2-3; TRBD2 aligns across 7 bases. The CDR3 is 14 residues long. Germline CDR1 is MDHEN and CDR2 is SYDVKM. The junction had 5 bases not matched to a gene; V was cut back by 8 bases and J by 0 bases. The CDR3 DNA reads as TGTGCCAGCGGCTTAGCGGGTAGCACAGATACGCAGTATTTT. This codes for CASGLAGSTDTQYF.

For this clone: Relative to the germline gene, one junction end is altered; a read error may explain this. The gene calls are TRBV7-7 and TRBJ2-7; 10 bases align to TRBD1. The CDR3 runs 14 residues. Germline-derived CDR1 and CDR2 are SSHAT and FNYEAQ (reference sequence). DNA of the CDR3: TGTGCTAGCAGCTTCGGGACAGGGGCCTACGAGCAGTACTTC. Its translation: CASSFGTGAYEQYF.

The chain has TRBV6-1 and TRBJ2-7; 9 bases are shared with TRBD1. V trimming: 4 bases; J trimming: 3 bases; junction bases outside the gene matches: 10. This CDR3 is 16 amino acids long. CDR1 is MNHNS, CDR2 SASEGT, per germline. CDR3 loop: CASSGWDRENNYEQYF. The CDR3 region has the DNA TGTGCCAGCAGTGGGTGGGACAGGGAAAATAACTACGAGCAGTACTTC.

The rearrangement joins TRBV6-6 to TRBJ1-2; 7 positions agree with TRBD1. CDR1 MNHNY and CDR2 SVGAGI come from the germline V gene (reference sequence). There are 16 residues in the CDR3. The J segment lost 3 bases and the V segment lost 2 bases, leaving 9 bases of the junction unmatched. CDR3 in DNA: TGTGCCAGCAGTTACGGTAGGGGGCTATCGGACTATGGCTACACCTTC. Translation: CASSYGRGLSDYGYTF.

The genes are TRBV2 and TRBJ2-5, with 7 positions matching TRBD1. Germline V gives CDR1 SNHLY, CDR2 FYNNEI. The CDR3 sequence is 12 residues long. After removal of 8 bases from V and 5 bases from J, the junction contained 5 bases not matched to a gene. CDR3 sequence reads: CASRGGRETQYF. The CDR3 nucleotides are TGTGCCAGCCGAGGGGGCCGGGAGACCCAGTACTTC.

The chain links TRBV5-1 to TRBJ2-7, with TRBD1 matching over 7 bases. This CDR3 comprises 15 residues. The trim removed 2 bases at V and 4 bases at J, leaving 9 bases unmatched. The germline V gene encodes CDR1 SGHRS and CDR2 YFSETQ. The DNA for the CDR3 is TGCGCCAGCAGCTTCACTAAAACAGGGGCATACGAGCAGTACTTC. Translating gives CASSFTKTGAYEQYF.

V and J are TRBV27 and TRBJ1-1; TRBD1 matches 8 bases. The ends lost 8 bases at V and 4 bases at J; junction bases unmatched: 6. Looked up from germline, CDR1 is MNHEY and CDR2 is SMNVEV (reference sequence). The CDR3 extends over 13 amino acids. Written as DNA, the CDR3 is TGTGCCAGCTCAGGGGGCGGGGGCACTGAAGCTTTCTTT. It is translated as CASSGGGGTEAFF.